This TCR beta chain is drawn from a study of technical replicates of blood from a handful of donors. The length of the CDR3 is 14 residues. Germline CDR1 and CDR2: MNHEY and SVGAGI. Trimming took 2 bases from V and 2 from J, leaving 10 bases between them. Assay used: immunoSEQ multiplex PCR; TCRdb lists only in-frame clones, some missing. The table lists about 61,000 clones, about 97% of them singletons. The chain employs TRBV6-5 and TRBJ2-7, with D perhaps TRBD2 (6 bases). Input material: T cells isolated from PBMCs. This TCR derives from a human donor in good health. The CDR3 coding sequence is TGTGCCAGCAGTTACAGCGGGTTCCCCTACGAGCAGTACTTC. Amino acid sequence: CASSYSGFPYEQYF.